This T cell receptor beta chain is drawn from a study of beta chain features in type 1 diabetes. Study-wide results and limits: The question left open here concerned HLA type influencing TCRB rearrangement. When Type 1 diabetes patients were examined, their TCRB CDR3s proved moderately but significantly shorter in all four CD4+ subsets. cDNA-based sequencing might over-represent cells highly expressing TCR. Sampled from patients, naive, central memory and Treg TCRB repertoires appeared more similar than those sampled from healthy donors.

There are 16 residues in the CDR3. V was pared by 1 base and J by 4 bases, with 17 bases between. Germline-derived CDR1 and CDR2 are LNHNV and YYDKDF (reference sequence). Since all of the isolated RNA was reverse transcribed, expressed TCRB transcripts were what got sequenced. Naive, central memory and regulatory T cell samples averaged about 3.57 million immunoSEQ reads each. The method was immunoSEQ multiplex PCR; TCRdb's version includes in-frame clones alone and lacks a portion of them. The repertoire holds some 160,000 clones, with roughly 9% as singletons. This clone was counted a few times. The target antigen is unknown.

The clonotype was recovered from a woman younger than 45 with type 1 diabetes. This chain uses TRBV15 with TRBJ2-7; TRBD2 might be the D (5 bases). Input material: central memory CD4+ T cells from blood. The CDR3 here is CATSRGPDRGGYEQYF. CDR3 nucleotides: TGTGCCACCAGCAGAGGCCCCGATCGAGGAGGTTACGAGCAGTACTTC.